A single sample is the source of the 2 T cell receptor beta chains below, sequenced in a study of OX40 agonist ivuxolimab in advanced cancers. Only in-frame clones appear in the TCRdb table, and some are missing; sequencing was by immunoSEQ multiplex PCR. The sample has more than 55,000 clones; roughly 90% are singletons. The sequencing here drew on CD4+ or CD8+ T cells sorted from blood, taken in a trial of the OX40 agonist ivuxolimab. The receptors here all came from an adult with an advanced solid tumor such as melanoma, head and neck, liver or kidney cancer.

The J gene is TRBJ1-3, the V gene TRBV11-3; no definite D call. Germline V gene lookup returns CDR1 SGHNT and CDR2 YENEEA. CDR3 size: 14 residues. V lost 3 bases and J lost 1, with 7 bases in between. DNA for the CDR3: TGTGCCAGCAGCTTTTTGCGATCTGGAAACACCATATATTTT. Translated: CASSFLRSGNTIYF.

The chain has TRBV4-3 and TRBJ1-6; 8 nucleotides match TRBD1. The CDR3 sequence is 15 residues long. Germline values: CDR1 LGHNA, CDR2 YSLEER. J gave up 14 bases and V 0 bases, and 9 bases lay outside the gene matches. CDR3 residues: CASSQDFTGTGALHF. CDR3 sequence (DNA): TGCGCCAGCAGCCAAGACTTTACCGGGACAGGAGCCCTCCACTTT.